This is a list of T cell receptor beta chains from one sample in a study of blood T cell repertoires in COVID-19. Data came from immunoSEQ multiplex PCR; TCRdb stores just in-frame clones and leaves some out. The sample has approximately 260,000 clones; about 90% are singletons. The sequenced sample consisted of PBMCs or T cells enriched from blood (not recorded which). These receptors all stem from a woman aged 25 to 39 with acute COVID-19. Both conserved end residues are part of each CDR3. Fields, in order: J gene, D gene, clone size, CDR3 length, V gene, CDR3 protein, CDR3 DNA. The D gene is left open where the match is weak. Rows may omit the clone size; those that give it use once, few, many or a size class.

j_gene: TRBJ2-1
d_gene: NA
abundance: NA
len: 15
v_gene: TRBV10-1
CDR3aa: CASSPRVVSYNEQFF
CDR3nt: TGCGCCAGCAGCCCCAGGGTCGTTTCCTACAATGAGCAGTTCTTC

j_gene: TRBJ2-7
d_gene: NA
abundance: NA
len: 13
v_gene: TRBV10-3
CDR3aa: CAISDYRVYEQYF
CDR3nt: TGTGCCATCAGTGATTACAGGGTCTACGAGCAGTACTTC

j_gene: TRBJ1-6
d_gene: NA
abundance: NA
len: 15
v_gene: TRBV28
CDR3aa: CASSPPADAASPLHF
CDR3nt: TGTGCCAGCAGTCCCCCGGCGGATGCGGCCTCACCCCTCCACTTT

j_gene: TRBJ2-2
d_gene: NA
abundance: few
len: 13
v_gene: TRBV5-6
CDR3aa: CASRGRRTGELFF
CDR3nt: TGTGCCAGCAGGGGGCGCCGCACCGGGGAGCTGTTTTTT

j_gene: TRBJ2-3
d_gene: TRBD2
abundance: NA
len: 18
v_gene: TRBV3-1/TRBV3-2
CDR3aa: CASSQDLIAGGNTDTQYF
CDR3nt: TGTGCCAGCAGCCAAGATCTTATCGCGGGGGGGAACACAGATACGCAGTATTTT

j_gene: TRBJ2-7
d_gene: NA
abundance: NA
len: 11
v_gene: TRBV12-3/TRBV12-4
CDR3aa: CASSPAYEQYF
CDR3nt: TGTGCCAGCAGTCCTGCCTACGAGCAGTACTTC

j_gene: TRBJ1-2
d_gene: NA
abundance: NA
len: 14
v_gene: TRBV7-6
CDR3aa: CASSLALIGGGYTF
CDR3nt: TGTGCCAGCAGCTTAGCGCTGATAGGAGGGGGCTACACCTTC

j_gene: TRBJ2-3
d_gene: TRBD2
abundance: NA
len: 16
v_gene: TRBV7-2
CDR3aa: CASSLEASGGPDTQYF
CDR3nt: TGTGCCAGCAGCTTAGAGGCTAGCGGGGGTCCAGATACGCAGTATTTT

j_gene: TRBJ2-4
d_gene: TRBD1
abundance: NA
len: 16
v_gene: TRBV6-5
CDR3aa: CASSYRDRGPGSIQYF
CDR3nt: TGTGCCAGCAGTTATAGGGACAGGGGGCCCGGTAGCATTCAGTACTTC

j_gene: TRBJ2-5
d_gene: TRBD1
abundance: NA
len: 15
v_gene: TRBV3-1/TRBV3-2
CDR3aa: CASSHRTGGRETQYF
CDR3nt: TGTGCCAGCAGCCATAGGACAGGAGGAAGAGAGACCCAGTACTTC

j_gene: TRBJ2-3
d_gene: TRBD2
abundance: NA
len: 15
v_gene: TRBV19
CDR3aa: CASSSPGLAGNTQYF
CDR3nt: TGTGCCAGTAGTTCTCCGGGACTAGCGGGGAATACGCAGTATTTT

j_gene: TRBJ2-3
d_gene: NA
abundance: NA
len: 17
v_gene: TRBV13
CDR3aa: CASSFLFGGTSTDTQYF
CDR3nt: TGTGCCAGCAGCTTCTTGTTCGGGGGGACAAGCACAGATACGCAGTATTTT

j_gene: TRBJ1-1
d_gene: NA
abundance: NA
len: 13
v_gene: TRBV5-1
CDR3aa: CASSLTGNTEAFF
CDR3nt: TGCGCCAGCAGCTTGACAGGGAACACTGAAGCTTTCTTT

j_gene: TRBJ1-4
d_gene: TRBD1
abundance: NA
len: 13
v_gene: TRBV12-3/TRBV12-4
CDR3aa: CASSRGQGVKLFF
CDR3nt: TGTGCCAGCAGTAGAGGACAGGGAGTGAAACTGTTTTTT